The clone carrying this T cell receptor (beta chain) has a count of ten or more. The antigen is unknown. The entry originates in a study of T cell repertoires in cytomegalovirus infection. Study-level information: In public TCR beta signatures, there were indications of both CMV infection and matching HLA type.

MiXCR, applied by TCRdb to the reads, yields one record per CDR3 protein. The table shows some 440,000 distinct CDR3 sequences, with approximately 33% occurring only once. The germline CDR1 and CDR2 sequences are SGHNT and YENEEA. V was clipped by 1 base and J by 7 bases; unmatched bases: 3. CDR3 length equals 13 residues. Findings and caveats of the study: Individuals carrying CMV plus the relevant HLA were identified by cumulative frequency of public TCR beta families. Dominating the ex vivo response were TCR beta clonotypes that were CMV-specific and HLA-C-restricted.

The TCR was taken from a human donor in good health (CMV status not recorded). Some clones in this sample may be carry-over from other donors' samples. The sequencing sample was made of PBMCs. V and J are TRBV11-3 and TRBJ2-5, with 7 bases aligning to TRBD1. The chain's CDR3 is CASSLGTGPTQYF. CDR3 nucleotides: TGTGCCAGCAGCTTAGGGACAGGCCCGACCCAGTACTTC.